These T cell receptor beta chains were read from a single sample in a study of control samples from healthy donors and cancer patients. Only in-frame clones appear in the TCRdb table, and some are missing; sequencing was by immunoSEQ multiplex PCR. In the table there are under 200,000 clones, 92% of which are singletons. The specimen sequenced was blood. The receptors here all came from a woman under 40 in good health. Each CDR3 is given without its conserved first and last residue.

j_call: TRBJ2-2
v_call: TRBV7-9
cdr3_aa: ASSLSPWENTGELF

j_call: TRBJ2-7
v_call: TRBV19
cdr3_aa: ASSIRGSVPHEQY

j_call: TRBJ2-3
v_call: TRBV14
cdr3_aa: ASSQALQGVLTDTQY

j_call: TRBJ2-1
v_call: TRBV4-3
cdr3_aa: ASSQDFAGATNEQF

j_call: TRBJ2-1
v_call: TRBV19
cdr3_aa: ASNIGTSLNEQF

j_call: TRBJ2-5
v_call: TRBV24-1
cdr3_aa: ATSEGTGDLETQY

j_call: TRBJ1-5
v_call: TRBV24-1
cdr3_aa: ATSEGGTGVQPQH

j_call: TRBJ2-1
v_call: TRBV21-1
cdr3_aa: ASSNGTPIYNEQF

j_call: TRBJ2-2
v_call: TRBV28
cdr3_aa: ASSFRAYTGELF

j_call: TRBJ1-1
v_call: TRBV28
cdr3_aa: ASSLGSSTEAF

j_call: TRBJ1-4
v_call: TRBV18
cdr3_aa: ASSPEQTFNEKLF

j_call: TRBJ2-1
v_call: TRBV10-3
cdr3_aa: AIRPGTNNEQF

j_call: TRBJ1-3
v_call: TRBV6-5
cdr3_aa: ASRLQTGNTIY

j_call: TRBJ1-1
v_call: TRBV28
cdr3_aa: ASSFTGGTEAF

j_call: TRBJ2-2
v_call: TRBV2
cdr3_aa: ASSEDGGLGTGELF

j_call: TRBJ2-1
v_call: TRBV29-1
cdr3_aa: SVGTSGIGNYEQF

j_call: TRBJ1-5
v_call: TRBV24-1
cdr3_aa: ATSDLADGSNQPQH

j_call: TRBJ1-5
v_call: TRBV4-3
cdr3_aa: ASSPEGTDNQPQH

j_call: TRBJ1-2
v_call: TRBV6-2/TRBV6-3
cdr3_aa: ASSYTNGGGYT

j_call: TRBJ1-2
v_call: TRBV7-2
cdr3_aa: ASSLAFWTGYGYT

j_call: TRBJ1-2
v_call: TRBV7-9
cdr3_aa: ASSSQGPYGYT

j_call: TRBJ1-1
v_call: TRBV2
cdr3_aa: ASSQTGGTLEAF

j_call: TRBJ2-5
v_call: TRBV5-1
cdr3_aa: ASKTQGGSETQY

j_call: TRBJ1-1
v_call: TRBV2
cdr3_aa: ASSLAGARSEAF